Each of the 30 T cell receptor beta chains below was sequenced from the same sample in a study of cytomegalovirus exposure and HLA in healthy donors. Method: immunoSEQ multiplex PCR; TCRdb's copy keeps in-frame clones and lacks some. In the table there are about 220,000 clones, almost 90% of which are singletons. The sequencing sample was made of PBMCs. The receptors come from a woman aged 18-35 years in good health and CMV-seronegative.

CDR3 sequence: CASRTTDRGNTEAFF. CDR3 nucleotides: TGTGCCAGCAGGACAACCGACAGGGGAAACACTGAAGCTTTCTTT. The rearrangement uses TRBV6-5 and TRBJ1-1, with TRBD1 matching over 8 bases. Germline V CDR1 and CDR2: MNHEY, SVGAGI. Trimming took 6 bases from V and 2 from J; bases not matched to a gene: 8. The CDR3 covers 15 residues.

In DNA, the CDR3 is TGTGCCAGCAGGCGGGGACCCCTGACCGGGGAGCTGTTTTTT. Encoded protein: CASRRGPLTGELFF. The V gene is TRBV13, the J gene TRBJ2-2; a weak D match, TRBD2 (6 bases). CDR3 length: 14 residues. Germline CDR1 reads PRHDT; CDR2 reads FYEKMQ (reference sequence). V gave up 6 bases and J gave up 5 bases, with 13 bases separating them.

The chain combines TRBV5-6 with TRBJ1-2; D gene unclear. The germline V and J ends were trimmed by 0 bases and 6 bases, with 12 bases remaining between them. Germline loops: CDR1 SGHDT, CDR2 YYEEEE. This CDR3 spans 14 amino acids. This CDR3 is CASSLGGVGHGYTF. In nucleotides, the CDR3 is TGTGCCAGCAGCTTGGGGGGAGTCGGGCATGGCTACACCTTC.

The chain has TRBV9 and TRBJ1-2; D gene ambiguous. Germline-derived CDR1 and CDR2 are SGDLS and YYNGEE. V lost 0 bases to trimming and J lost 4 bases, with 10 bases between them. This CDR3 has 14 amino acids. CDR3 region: CASSVGGSFYGYTF. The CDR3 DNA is TGTGCCAGCAGCGTAGGAGGCAGTTTCTATGGCTACACCTTC. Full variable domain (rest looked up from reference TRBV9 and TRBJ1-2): DSGVTQTPKHLITATGQRVTLRCSPRSGDLSVYWYQQSLDQGLQFLIQYYNGEERAKGNILERFSAQQFPDLHSELNLSSLELGDSALYFCASSVGGSFYGYTFGSGTRLTVV.

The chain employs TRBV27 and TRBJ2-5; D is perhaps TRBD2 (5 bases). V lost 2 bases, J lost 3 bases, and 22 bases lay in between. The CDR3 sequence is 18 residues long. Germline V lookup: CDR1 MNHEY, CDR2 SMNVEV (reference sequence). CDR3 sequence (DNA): TGTGCCAGCAGTTTAATTCTGAGGGCCGAGCGGAAGAAAGAGACCCAGTACTTC. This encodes CASSLILRAERKKETQYF.

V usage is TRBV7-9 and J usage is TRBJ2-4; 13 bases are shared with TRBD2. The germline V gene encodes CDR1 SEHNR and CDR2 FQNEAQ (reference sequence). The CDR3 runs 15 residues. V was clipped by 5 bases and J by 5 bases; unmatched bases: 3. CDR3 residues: CASSRTSGSQNIQYF. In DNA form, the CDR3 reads TGTGCCAGCAGCCGGACTAGCGGGAGTCAAAACATTCAGTACTTC.

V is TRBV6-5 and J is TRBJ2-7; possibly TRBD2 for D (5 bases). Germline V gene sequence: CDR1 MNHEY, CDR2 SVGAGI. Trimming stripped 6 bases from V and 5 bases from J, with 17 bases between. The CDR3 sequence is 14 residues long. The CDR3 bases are TGTGCCAGCAGGAGGGCGGTACGTTATCACGAGCAGTACTTC. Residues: CASRRAVRYHEQYF.

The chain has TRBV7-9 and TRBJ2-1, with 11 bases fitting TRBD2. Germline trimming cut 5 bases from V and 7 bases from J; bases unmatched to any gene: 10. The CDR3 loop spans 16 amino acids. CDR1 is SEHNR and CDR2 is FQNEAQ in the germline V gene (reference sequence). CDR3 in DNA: TGTGCCAGCAGCGCGTCTAGCGGGAGGCCACTTAATGAGCAGTTCTTC. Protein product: CASSASSGRPLNEQFF.

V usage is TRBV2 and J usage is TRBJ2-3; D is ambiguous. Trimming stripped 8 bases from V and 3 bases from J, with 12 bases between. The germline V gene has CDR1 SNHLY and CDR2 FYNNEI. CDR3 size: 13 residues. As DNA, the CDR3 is TGTGCCAGCGCGCAGGTCCGGACAGATACGCAGTATTTT. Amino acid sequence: CASAQVRTDTQYF.

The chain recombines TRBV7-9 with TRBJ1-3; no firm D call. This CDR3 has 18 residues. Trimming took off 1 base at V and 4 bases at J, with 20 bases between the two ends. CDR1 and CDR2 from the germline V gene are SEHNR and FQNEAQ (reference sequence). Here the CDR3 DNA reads TGTGCCAGCAGCTTAGAAACGGGTGACCTGATGCGGGGAAACACCATATATTTT. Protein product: CASSLETGDLMRGNTIYF.

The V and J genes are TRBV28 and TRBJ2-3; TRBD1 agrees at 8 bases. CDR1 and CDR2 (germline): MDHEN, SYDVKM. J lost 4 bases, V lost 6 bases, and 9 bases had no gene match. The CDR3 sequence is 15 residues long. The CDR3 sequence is CASSHRTGSPDTQYF. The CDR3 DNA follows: TGTGCCAGCAGCCATCGGACAGGGAGTCCAGATACGCAGTATTTT. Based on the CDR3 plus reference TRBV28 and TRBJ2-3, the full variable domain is DVKVTQSSRYLVKRTGEKVFLECVQDMDHENMFWYRQDPGLGLRLIYFSYDVKMKEKGDIPEGYSVSREKKERFSLILESASTNQTSMYLCASSHRTGSPDTQYFGPGTRLTVL.

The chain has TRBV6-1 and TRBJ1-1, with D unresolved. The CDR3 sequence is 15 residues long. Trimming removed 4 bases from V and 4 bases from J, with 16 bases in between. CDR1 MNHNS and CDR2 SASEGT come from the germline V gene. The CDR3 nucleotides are TGTGCCAGCAGTGTCCTCGTGAGCGAGAGCACTGAAGCTTTCTTT. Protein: CASSVLVSESTEAFF.

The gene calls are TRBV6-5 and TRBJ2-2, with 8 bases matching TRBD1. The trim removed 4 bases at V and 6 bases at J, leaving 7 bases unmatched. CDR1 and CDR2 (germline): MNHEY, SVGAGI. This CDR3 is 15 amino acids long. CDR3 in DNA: TGTGCCAGCAGTTTAGCCAGGGGGCTCTCCGGGGAGCTGTTTTTT. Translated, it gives CASSLARGLSGELFF.

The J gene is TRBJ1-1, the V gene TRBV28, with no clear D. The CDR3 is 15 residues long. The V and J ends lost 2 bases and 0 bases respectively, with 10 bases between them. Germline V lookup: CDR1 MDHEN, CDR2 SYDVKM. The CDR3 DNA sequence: TGTGCCAGCAGTTTACCTACAGCCATGAACACTGAAGCTTTCTTT. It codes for CASSLPTAMNTEAFF.

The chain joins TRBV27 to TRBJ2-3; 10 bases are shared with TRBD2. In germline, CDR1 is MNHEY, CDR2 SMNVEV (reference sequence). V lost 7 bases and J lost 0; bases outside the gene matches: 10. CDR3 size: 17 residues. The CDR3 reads CASTPLAGVTSTDTQYF. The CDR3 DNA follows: TGTGCCAGCACGCCCCTAGCGGGAGTTACAAGCACAGATACGCAGTATTTT.

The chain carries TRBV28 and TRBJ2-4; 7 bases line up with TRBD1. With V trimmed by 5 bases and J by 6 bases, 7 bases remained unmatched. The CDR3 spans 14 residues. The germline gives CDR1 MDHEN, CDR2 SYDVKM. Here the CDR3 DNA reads TGTGCCAGCAGTCCCTGGACAGGTGCAAACATTCAGTACTTC. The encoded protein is CASSPWTGANIQYF.

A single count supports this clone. CDR3 residues: CASSLGTGSYNEQFF. DNA of the CDR3: TGCGCCAGCAGCTTGGGGACAGGCTCCTACAATGAGCAGTTCTTC. This chain links TRBV5-1 with TRBJ2-1, with 7 bases that match TRBD1. Per the germline V gene, CDR1 is SGHRS and CDR2 is YFSETQ. The CDR3 is 15 amino acids. V was pared by 0 bases and J by 0 bases, with 0 bases of the junction left unmatched.

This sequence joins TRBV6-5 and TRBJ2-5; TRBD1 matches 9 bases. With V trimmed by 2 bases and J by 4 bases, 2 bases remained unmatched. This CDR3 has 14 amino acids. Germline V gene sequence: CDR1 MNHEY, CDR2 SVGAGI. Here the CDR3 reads CASSYETGGETQYF. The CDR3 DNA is TGTGCCAGCAGTTACGAGACAGGGGGAGAGACCCAGTACTTC.

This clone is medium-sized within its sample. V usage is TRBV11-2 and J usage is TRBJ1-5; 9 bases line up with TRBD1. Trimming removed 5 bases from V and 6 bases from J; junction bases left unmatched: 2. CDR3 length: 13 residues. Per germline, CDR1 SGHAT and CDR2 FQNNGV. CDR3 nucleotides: TGTGCCAGCAGCCCGGACAGGGGTCAGCCCCAGCATTTT. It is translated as CASSPDRGQPQHF.

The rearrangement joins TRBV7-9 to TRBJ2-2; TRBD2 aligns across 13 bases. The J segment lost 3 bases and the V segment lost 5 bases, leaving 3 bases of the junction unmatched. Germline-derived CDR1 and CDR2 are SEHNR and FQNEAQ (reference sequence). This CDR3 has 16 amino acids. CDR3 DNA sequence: TGTGCCAGCAGCCCAGGACTAGCGGGAGACACCGGGGAGCTGTTTTTT. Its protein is CASSPGLAGDTGELFF.

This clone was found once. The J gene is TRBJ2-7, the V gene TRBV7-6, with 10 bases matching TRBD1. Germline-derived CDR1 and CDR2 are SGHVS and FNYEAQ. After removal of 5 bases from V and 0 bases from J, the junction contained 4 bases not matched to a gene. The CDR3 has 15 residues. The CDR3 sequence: CASSPGTGVSYEQYF. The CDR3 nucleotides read TGTGCCAGCAGCCCAGGGACAGGGGTCTCCTACGAGCAGTACTTC.

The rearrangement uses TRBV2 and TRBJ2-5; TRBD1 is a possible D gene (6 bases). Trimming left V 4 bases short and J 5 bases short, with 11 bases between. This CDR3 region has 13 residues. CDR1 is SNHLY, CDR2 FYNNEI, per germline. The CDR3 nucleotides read TGTGCCAGCAGTGCCCGGCAGGGGGAGACCCAGTACTTC. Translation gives CASSARQGETQYF.

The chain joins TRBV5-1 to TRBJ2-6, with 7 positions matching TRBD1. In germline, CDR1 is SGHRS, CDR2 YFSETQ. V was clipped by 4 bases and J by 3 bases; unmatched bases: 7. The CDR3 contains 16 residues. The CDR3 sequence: CASSGKTGNGANVLTF. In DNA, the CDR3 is TGCGCCAGCAGCGGGAAGACAGGGAATGGGGCCAACGTCCTGACTTTC.

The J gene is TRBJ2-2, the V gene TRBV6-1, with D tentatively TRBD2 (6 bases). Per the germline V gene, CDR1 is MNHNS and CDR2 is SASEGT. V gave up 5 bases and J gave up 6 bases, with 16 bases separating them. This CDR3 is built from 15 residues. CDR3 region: CASSKGVSGAGELFF. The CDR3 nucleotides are TGTGCCAGCAGTAAGGGCGTATCGGGAGCCGGGGAGCTGTTTTTT.

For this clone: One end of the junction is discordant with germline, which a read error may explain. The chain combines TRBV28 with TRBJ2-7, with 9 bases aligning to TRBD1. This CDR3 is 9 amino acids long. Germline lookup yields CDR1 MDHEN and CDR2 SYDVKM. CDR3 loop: CASGTGPNF. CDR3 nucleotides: TGTGCCAGCGGGACAGGGCCTAACTTC.

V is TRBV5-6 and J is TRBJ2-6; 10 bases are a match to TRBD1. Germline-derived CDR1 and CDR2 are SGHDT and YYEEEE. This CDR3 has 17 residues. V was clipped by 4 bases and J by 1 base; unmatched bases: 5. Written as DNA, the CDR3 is TGTGCCAGCAGCAGGACAGGGGGGCGTTCTGGGGCCAACGTCCTGACTTTC. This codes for CASSRTGGRSGANVLTF. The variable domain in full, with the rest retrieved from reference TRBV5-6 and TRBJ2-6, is DAGVTQSPTHLIKTRGQQVTLRCSPKSGHDTVSWYQQALGQGPQFIFQYYEEEERQRGNFPDRFSGHQFPNYSSELNVNALLLGDSALYLCASSRTGGRSGANVLTFGAGSRLTVL.

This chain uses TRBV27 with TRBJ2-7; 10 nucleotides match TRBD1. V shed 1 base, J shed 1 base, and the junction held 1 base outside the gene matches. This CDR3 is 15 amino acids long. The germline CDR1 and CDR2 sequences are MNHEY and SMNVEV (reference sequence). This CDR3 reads CASSLWTGGSYEQYF. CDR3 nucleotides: TGTGCCAGCAGTTTATGGACAGGGGGGTCCTACGAGCAGTACTTC.

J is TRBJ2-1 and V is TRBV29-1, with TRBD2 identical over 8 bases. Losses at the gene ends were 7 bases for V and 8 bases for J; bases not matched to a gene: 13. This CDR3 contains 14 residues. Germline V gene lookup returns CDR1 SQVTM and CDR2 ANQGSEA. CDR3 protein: CSGVRGAGVHEQFF. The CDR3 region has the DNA TGCAGCGGGGTTAGGGGAGCGGGAGTCCATGAGCAGTTCTTC.

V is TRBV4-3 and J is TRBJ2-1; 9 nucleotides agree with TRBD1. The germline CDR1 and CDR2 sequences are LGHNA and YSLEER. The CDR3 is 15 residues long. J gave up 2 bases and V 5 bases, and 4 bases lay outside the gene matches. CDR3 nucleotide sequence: TGCGCCAGCAGCTCCGGGACAGGGACCTACAATGAGCAGTTCTTC. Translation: CASSSGTGTYNEQFF.

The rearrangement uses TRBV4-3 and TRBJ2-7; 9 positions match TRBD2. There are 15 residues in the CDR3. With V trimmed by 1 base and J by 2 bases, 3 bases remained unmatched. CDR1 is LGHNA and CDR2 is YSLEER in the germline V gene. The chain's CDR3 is CASSQGIAGAYEQYF. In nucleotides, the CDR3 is TGCGCCAGCAGCCAAGGGATAGCGGGGGCCTACGAGCAGTACTTC.